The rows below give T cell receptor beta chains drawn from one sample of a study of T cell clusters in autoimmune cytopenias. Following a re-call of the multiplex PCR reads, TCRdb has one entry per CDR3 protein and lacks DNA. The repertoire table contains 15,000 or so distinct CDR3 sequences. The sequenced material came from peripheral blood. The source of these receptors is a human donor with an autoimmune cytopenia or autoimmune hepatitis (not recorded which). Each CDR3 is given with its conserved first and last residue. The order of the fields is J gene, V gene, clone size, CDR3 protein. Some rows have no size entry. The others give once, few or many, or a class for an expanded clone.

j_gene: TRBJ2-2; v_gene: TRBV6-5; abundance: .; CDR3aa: CASSWDRGRVDTGELFF
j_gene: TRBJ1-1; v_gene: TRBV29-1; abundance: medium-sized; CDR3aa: CSVDRGQGEAFF
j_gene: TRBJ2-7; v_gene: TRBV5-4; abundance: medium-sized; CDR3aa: CASSLQNEQYF
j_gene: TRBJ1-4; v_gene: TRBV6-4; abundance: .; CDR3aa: CASKLGGGLNEKLFF
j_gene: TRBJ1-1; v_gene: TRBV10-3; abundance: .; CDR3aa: CAISESITTEAFF
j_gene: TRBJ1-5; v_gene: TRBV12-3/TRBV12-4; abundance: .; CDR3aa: CASRLGTGGNQPQHF
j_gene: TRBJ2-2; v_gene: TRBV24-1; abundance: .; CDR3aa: CATSDAGTGAPGSAQRNTGELFF
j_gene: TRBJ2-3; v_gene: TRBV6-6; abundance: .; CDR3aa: CATSDFQLRGQGEPIDTDTQYF
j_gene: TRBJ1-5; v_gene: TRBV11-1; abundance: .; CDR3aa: CASSSGDRLDQPQHF
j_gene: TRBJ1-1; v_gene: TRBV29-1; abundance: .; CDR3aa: CSVGTDTEAFF
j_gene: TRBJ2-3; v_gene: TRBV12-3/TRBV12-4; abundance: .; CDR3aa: CASSFGTGRSQYF
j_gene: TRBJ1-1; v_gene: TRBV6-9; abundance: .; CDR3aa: CASSKGGHLNTEAFF
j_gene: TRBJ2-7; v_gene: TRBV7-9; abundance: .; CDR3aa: CASSNRDRGLYEQYF
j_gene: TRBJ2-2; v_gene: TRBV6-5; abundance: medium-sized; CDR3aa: CASSYSLGGTGELFF
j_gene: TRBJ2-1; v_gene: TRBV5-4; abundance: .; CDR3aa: CASRSGLAGYNEQFF
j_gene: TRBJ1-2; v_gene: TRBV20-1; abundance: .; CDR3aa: CSARTGQGQNYGYTF
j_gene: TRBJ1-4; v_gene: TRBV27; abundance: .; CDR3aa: CASSFDRGPTNEKLFF
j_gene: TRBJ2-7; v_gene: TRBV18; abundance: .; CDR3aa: CASHPRGLRYEQYF
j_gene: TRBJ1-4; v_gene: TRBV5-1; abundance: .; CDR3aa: CASSSDATNEKLFF
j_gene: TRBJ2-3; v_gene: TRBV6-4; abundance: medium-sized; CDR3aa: CASSDGPADTQYF
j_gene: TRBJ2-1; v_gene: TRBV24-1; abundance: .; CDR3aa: CATSDGWENEQFF
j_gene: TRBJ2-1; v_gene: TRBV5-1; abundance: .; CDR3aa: CASSPPRVGEQFF
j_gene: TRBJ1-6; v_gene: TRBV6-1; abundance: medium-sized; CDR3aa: CASSYVSTGGRSPLHF
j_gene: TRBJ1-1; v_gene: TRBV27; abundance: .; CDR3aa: CASSTLGQGAMNTEAFF
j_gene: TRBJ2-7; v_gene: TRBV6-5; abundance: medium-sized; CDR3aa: CASSSRDSYEQYF
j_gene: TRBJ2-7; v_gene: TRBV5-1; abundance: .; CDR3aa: CASSLAPSGGAYEQYF
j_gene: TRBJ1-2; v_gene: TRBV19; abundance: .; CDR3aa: CASSNGSLYGYTF
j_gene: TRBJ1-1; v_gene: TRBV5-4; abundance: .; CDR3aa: CASSPGTGSLRNTEAFF
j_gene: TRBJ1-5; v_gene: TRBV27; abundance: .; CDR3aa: CASRPGRGQPQHF
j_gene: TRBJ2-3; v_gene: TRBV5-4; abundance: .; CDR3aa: CASSLSLGTDTQYF
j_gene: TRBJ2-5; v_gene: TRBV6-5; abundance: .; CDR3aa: CASSYSKYSETQYF
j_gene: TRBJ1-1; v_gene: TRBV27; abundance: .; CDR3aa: CASSLVSGGNTEAFF
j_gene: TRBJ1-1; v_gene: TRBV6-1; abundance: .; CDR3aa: CASSDLTGVKTEAFF
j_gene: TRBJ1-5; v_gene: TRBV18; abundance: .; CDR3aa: CASSPLGEGSNQPQHF
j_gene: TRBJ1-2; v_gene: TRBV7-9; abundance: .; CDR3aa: CASSAGIGTLEGYTF
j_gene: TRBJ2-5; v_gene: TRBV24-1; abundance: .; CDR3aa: CATSDRVQETQYF